This is a list of T cell receptor beta chains from one sample in a study of OX40 agonist ivuxolimab in advanced cancers. TCRdb keeps only in-frame clones here, not all; method: immunoSEQ multiplex PCR. The sample lists some 150,000 clones, about 93% occurring once. The specimen comprised CD4+ or CD8+ T cells sorted from blood, sampled in a trial of the OX40 agonist ivuxolimab. The receptors originated from an adult with an advanced solid tumor such as melanoma, head and neck, liver or kidney cancer. Both conserved end residues are part of each CDR3. A D gene is named only where the DNA matches it firmly. Not every row has a clone size; where given, it reads once, few, many or a size class.

D gene	V gene	J gene	clone size	CDR3 DNA	CDR3 protein
TRBD1	TRBV2	TRBJ1-2	.	TGTGCCAGCACCTCCACAGGGGGATTATCCTACACCTTC	CASTSTGGLSYTF
.	TRBV28	TRBJ2-6	.	TGTGCCAGCAGACAGGGAGGTGGGGCCAACGTCCTGACTTTC	CASRQGGGANVLTF
TRBD1	TRBV5-5	TRBJ1-4	.	TGTGCCAGCAGCTTTCAGGGGGCGGTTAAACTGTTTTTT	CASSFQGAVKLFF
.	TRBV5-1	TRBJ2-7	.	TGCGCCAGCAGAATTGGTCTCGGCGACGAGCAGTACTTC	CASRIGLGDEQYF
.	TRBV29-1	TRBJ1-6	.	TGCAGAGAAGACCGACGTGTAGGTTCACCCCTCCACTTT	CREDRRVGSPLHF
.	TRBV4-3	TRBJ1-3	.	TGCGCCAGCAGCCAAGAGGAGGGTAACGGAAACACCATATATTTT	CASSQEEGNGNTIYF
TRBD1	TRBV15	TRBJ2-7	.	TGTGCCACCAGCAGAGCTGGGACAGCCTACGAGCAGTACTTC	CATSRAGTAYEQYF
TRBD1	TRBV6-5	TRBJ2-7	.	TGTGCCAGCAGTTACTCCCCGACAGGGGGGCTACGTGAGCAGTACTTC	CASSYSPTGGLREQYF
.	TRBV19	TRBJ2-7	.	TGTGCCAGTAGTACTATACCCGGCAGGGGAGTCGACGAGCAGTACTTC	CASSTIPGRGVDEQYF
TRBD2	TRBV27	TRBJ2-5	.	TGTGCCAGCAGCCGAGGGACTAGCGGAAAAGAGACCCAGTACTTC	CASSRGTSGKETQYF
.	TRBV5-1	TRBJ2-5	.	TGCGCCAGCAGCTTGGATCCGGGCCCGCAAGAGACCCAGTACTTC	CASSLDPGPQETQYF
TRBD1	TRBV25-1	TRBJ2-7	.	TGTGCCAGCAGTGAATCGGGGGACAGGGACTACGAGCAGTACTTC	CASSESGDRDYEQYF
.	TRBV4-2	TRBJ1-1	.	TGTGCCAGCAGCCCCGGACAGCTGAACACTGAAGCTTTCTTT	CASSPGQLNTEAFF
TRBD1	TRBV27	TRBJ2-7	once	TGTGCCAGCAGTTCACCGGGACAGGGCCCGAGATACGAGCAGTACTTC	CASSSPGQGPRYEQYF
.	TRBV6-1	TRBJ1-1	.	TGTGCCAGCGGGGAAGCTTTCTTT	CASGEAFF
.	TRBV6-4	TRBJ1-1	.	TGTGCCAGCAGGGGCGGGGTGAACACTGAAGCTTTCTTT	CASRGGVNTEAFF
TRBD1	TRBV2	TRBJ1-2	.	TGTGCCAGCACTTCCCCAAGGGACAGGGCCTATGGCTACACCTTC	CASTSPRDRAYGYTF
TRBD1	TRBV5-1	TRBJ2-7	.	TGCGCCAGCAGCTTGACAGGGGGTCCCTACGAGCAGTACTTC	CASSLTGGPYEQYF